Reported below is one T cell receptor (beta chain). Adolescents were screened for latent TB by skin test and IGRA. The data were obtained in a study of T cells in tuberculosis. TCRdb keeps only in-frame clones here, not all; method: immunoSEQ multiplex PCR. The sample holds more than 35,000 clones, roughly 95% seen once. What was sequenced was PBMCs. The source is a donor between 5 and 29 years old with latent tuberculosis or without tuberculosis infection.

The CDR3 loop reads CASGDRGWGTEAFF. Written as DNA, the CDR3 is TGTGCCAGCGGGGACAGGGGATGGGGCACTGAAGCTTTCTTT. The chain has TRBV2 and TRBJ1-1; 10 nucleotides align to TRBD1. This CDR3 has 14 amino acids. Germline CDR1 is SNHLY and CDR2 is FYNNEI. Trimming removed 8 bases from V and 4 bases from J; junction bases left unmatched: 7.